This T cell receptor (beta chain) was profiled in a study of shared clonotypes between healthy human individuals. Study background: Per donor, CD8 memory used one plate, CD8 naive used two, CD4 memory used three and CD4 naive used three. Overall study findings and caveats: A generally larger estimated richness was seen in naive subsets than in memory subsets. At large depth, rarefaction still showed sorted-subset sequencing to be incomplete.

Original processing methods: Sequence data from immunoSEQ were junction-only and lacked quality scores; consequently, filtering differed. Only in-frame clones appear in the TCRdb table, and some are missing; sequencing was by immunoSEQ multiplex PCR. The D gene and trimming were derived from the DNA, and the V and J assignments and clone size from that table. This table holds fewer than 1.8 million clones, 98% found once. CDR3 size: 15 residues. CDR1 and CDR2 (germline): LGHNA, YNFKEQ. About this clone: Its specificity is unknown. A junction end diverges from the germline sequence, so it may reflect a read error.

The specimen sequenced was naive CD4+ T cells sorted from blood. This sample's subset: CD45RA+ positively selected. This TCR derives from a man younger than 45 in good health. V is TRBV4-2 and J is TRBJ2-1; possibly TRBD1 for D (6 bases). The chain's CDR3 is CASSEDRGTYNEQFF. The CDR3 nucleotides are TGTGCCAGCAGCGAAGATCGAGGGACATACAATGAGCAGTTCTTC.